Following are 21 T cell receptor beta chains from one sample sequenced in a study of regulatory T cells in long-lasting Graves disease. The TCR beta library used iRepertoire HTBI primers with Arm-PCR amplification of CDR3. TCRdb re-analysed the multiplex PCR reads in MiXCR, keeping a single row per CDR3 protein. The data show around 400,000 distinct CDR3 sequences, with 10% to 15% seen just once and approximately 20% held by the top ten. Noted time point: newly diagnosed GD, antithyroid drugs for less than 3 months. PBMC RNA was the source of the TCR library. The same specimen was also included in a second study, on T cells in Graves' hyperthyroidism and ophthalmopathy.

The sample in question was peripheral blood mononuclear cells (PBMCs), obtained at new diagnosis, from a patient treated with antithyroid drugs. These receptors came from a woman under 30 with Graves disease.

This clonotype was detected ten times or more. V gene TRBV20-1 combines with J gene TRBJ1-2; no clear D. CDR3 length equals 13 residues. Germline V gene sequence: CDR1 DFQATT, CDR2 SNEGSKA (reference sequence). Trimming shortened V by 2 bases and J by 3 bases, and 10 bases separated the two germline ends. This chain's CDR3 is CSARSSSDYGYTF. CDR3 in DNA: TGCAGTGCTAGAAGCAGTAGTGACTATGGCTACACCTTC.

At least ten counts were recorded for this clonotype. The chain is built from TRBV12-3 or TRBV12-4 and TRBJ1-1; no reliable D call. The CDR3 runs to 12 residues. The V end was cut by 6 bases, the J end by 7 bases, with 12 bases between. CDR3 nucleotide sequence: TGTGCCAGCAGCTTGAAAGGGAGTGAAGCTTTCTTT. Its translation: CASSLKGSEAFF.

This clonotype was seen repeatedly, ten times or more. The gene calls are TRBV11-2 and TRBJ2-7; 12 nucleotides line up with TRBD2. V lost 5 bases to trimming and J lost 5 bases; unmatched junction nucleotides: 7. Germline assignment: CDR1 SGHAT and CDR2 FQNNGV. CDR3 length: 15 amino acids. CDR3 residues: CASSPLTSGGNEQYV. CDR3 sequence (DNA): TGTGCCAGCAGCCCGTTGACTAGCGGGGGAAACGAGCAGTACGTC.

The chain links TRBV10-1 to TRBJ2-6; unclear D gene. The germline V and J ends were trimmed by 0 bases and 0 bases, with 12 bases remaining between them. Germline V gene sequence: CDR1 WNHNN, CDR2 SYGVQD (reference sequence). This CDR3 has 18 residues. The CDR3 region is CASSESCTASSGANVLTF. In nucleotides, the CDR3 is TGCGCCAGCAGTGAGTCCTGCACGGCCAGCTCTGGGGCCAACGTCCTGACTTTC.

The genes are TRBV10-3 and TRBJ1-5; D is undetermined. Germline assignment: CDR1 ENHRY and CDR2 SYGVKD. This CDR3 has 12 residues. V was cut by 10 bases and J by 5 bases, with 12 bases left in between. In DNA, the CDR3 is TGTGCCAGCGGATCCTCAGATCAGCCCCAGCATTTT. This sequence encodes CASGSSDQPQHF.

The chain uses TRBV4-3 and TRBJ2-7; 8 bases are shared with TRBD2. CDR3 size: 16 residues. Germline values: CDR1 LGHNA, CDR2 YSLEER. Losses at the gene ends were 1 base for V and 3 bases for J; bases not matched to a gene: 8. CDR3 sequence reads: CASSQGTVSGVYEQYF. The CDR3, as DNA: TGCGCCAGCAGCCAAGGCACCGTTAGCGGGGTCTACGAGCAGTACTTC.

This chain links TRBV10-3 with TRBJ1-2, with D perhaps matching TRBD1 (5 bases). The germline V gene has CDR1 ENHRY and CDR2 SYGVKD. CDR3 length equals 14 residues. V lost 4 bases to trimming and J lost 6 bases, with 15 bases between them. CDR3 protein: CAISARGGMDGYTF. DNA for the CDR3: TGTGCCATCAGTGCACGTGGGGGAATGGATGGCTACACCTTC.

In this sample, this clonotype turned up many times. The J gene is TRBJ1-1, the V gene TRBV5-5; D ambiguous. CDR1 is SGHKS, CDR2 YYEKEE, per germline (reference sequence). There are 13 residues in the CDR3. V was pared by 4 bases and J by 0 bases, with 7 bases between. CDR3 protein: CASSKYMNTEAFF. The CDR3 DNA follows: TGTGCCAGCAGCAAATACATGAACACTGAAGCTTTCTTT.

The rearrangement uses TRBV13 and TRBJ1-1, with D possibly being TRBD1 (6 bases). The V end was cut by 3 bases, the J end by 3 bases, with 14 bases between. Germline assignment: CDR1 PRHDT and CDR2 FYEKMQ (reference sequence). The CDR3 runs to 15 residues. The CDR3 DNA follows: TGTGCCAGCAGCTTCCTACAGGGTTTTTACACTGAAGCTTTCTTT. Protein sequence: CASSFLQGFYTEAFF.

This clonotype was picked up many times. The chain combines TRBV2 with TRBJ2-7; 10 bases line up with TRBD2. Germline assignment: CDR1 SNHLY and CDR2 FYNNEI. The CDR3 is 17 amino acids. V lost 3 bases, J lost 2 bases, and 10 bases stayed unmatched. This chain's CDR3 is CASSDGLAEEGAYEQYF. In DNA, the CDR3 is TGTGCCAGCAGTGACGGACTAGCGGAGGAGGGGGCCTACGAGCAGTACTTC.

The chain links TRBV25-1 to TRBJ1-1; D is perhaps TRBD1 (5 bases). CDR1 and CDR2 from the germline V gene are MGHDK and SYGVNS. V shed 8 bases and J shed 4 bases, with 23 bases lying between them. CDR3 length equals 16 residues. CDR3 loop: CASSLGGAWGITEAFF. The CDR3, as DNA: TGTGCCAGCTCGTTAGGCGGGGCTTGGGGGATCACTGAAGCTTTCTTT. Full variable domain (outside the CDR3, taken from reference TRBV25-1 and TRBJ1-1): EADIYQTPRYLVIGTGKKITLECSQTMGHDKMYWYQQDPGMELHLIHYSYGVNSTEKGDLSSESTVSRIRTEHFPLTLESARPSHTSQYLCASSLGGAWGITEAFFGQGTRLTVV.

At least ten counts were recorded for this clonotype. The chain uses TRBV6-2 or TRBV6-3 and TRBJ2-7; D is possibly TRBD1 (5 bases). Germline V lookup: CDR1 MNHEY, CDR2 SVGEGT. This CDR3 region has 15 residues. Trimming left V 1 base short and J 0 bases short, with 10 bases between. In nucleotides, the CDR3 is TGTGCCAGCAGTTACTTAGACAGCTCCTCCTACGAGCAGTACTTC. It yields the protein CASSYLDSSSYEQYF.

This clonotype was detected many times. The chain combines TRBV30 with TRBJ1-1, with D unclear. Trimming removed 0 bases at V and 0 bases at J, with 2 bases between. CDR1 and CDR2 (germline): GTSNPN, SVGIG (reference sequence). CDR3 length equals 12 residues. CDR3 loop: CAWSVLNTEAFF. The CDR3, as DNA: TGTGCCTGGAGTGTTCTGAACACTGAAGCTTTCTTT.

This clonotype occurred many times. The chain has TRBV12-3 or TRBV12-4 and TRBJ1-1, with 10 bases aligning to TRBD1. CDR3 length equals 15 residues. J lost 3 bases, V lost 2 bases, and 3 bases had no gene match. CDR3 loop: CASSLRDRGDTEAFF. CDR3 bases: TGTGCCAGCAGTTTAAGGGACAGGGGTGACACTGAAGCTTTCTTT.

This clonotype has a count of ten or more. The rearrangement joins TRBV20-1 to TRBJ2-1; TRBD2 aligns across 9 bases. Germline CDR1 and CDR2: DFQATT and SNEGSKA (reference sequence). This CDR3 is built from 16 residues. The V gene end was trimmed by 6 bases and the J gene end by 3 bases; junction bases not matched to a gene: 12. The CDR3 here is CSAGPLTSGYYNEQFF. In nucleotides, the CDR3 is TGCAGTGCCGGGCCCCTAACTAGCGGGTACTACAATGAGCAGTTCTTC.

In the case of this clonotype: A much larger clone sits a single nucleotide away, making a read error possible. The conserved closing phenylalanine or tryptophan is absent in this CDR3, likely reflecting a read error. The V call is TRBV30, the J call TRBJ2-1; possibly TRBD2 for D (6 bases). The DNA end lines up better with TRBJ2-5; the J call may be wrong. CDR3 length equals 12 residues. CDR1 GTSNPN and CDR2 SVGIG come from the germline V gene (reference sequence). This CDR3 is CAWSQGGETQYL. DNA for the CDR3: TGTGCCTGGAGTCAGGGAGGAGAGACCCAGTACCTC.

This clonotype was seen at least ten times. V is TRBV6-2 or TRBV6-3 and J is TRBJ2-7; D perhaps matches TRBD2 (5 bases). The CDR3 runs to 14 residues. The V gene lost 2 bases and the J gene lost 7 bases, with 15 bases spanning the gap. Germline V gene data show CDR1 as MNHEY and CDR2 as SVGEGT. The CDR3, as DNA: TGTGCCAGCAGTTACCCCCCCAGGACTTGGGAGCAGTACGTC. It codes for CASSYPPRTWEQYV.

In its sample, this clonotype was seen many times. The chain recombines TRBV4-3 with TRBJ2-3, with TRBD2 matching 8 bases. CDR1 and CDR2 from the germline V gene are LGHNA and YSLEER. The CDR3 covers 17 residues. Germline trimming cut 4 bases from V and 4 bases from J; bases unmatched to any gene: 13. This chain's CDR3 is CASSPNPLSGLADTQYF. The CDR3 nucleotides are TGCGCCAGCAGCCCCAACCCTCTATCGGGACTAGCAGATACGCAGTATTTT.

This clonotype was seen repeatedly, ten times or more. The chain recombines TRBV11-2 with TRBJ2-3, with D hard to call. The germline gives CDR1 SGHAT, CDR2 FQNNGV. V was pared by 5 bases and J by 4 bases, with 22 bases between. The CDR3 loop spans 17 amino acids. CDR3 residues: CASSQKGSARVADTQYF. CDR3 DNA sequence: TGTGCCAGCAGCCAAAAAGGATCAGCAAGGGTGGCAGATACGCAGTATTTT.

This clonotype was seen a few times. CDR3 sequence reads: CASGYNSPLHF. For the CDR3, the DNA is TGTGCCAGCGGATATAATTCACCCCTCCACTTT. V gene TRBV27 combines with J gene TRBJ1-6; no clear D gene. With 8 bases removed from V and 4 bases from J, the gap between germline ends came to 3 bases. Germline lookup yields CDR1 MNHEY and CDR2 SMNVEV (reference sequence). This CDR3 is built from 11 residues.

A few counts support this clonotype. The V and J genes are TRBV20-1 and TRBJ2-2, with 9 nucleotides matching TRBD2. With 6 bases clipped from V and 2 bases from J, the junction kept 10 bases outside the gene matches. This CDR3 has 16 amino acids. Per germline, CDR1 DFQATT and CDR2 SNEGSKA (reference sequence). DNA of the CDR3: TGCAGTGCCGGGGGTAGCGGGGGCCAAAACACCGGGGAGCTGTTTTTT. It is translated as CSAGGSGGQNTGELFF.